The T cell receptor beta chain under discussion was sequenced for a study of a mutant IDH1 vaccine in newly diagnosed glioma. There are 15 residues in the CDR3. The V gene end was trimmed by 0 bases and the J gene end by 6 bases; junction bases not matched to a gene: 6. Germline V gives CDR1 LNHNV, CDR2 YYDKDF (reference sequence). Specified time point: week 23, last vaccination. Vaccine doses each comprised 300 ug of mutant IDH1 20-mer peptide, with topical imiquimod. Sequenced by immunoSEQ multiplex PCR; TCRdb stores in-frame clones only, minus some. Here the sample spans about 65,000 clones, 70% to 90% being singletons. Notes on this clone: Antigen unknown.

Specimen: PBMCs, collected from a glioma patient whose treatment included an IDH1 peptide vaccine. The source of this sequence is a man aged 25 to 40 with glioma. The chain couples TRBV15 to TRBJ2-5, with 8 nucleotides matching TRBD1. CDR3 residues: CATSRDRGLRKTQYF. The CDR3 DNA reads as TGTGCCACCAGCAGAGACAGGGGGCTACGGAAGACCCAGTACTTC.